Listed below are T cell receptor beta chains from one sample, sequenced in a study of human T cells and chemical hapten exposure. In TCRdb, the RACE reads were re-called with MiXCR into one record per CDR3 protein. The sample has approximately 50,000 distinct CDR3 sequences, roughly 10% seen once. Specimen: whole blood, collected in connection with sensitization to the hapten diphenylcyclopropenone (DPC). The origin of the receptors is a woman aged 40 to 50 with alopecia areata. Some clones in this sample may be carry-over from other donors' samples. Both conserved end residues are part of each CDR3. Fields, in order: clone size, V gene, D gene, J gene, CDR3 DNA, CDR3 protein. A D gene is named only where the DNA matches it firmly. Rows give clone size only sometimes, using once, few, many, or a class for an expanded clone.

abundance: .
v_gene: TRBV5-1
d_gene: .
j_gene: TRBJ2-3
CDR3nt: TGCGCCAGCAGCTCACCCACAGATACGCAGTATTTT
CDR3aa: CASSSPTDTQYF

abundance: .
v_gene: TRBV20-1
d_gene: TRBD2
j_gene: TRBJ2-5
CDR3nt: TGCAGTGCTAGAGCCGCCGGGGGGGACCAAGAGACCCAGTACTTC
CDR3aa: CSARAAGGDQETQYF

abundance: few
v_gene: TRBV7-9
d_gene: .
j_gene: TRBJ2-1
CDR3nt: TGTGCCAGCAGCTTAGTAATATCGGAGCAGTTCTTC
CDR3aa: CASSLVISEQFF

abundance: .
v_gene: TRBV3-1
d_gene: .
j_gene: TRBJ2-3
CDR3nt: TGTGCCAGCAGCCAATACGATACGCAGTATTTT
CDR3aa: CASSQYDTQYF

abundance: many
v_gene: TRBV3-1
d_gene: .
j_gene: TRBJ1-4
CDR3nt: TGTGCCAGCAGCCAAGGGACGACAGGAGTTAATGAAAAACTGTTTTTT
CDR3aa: CASSQGTTGVNEKLFF

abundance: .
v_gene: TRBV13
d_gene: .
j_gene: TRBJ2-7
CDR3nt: TGTGCCAGCAGCTTAACCAGGGACGAGCAGTACTTC
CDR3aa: CASSLTRDEQYF

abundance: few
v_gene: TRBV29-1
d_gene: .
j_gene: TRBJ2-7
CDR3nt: TGCAGCGTTACGACAGCCTACGAGCAGTACTTC
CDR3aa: CSVTTAYEQYF

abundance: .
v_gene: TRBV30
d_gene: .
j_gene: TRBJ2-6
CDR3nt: TGTGCCTGGAGTGTACCATTGTCCGGGGTTGAAAGGTCTGGGGCCAACGTCCTGACTTTC
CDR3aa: CAWSVPLSGVERSGANVLTF

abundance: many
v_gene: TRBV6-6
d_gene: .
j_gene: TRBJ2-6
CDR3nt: TGTGCCAGCAGCCCTCCCGAAGGGAGAGGGGCTGGGGCCAACGTCCTGACTTTC
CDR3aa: CASSPPEGRGAGANVLTF

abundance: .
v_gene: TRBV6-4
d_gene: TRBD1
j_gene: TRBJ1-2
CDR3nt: TGTGCCAGCAGTCCACAGGGGATCGATGGCTACACCTTC
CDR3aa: CASSPQGIDGYTF

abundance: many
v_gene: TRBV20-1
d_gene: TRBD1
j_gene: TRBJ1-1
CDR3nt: TGCAGTGCTAGAGATCCCAGGGGGGCCACTGAAGCTTTCTTT
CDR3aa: CSARDPRGATEAFF

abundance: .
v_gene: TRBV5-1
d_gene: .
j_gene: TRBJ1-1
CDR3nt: TGCGCCAGCAGCTTGCGTAGACTGAACACTGAAGCTTTCTTT
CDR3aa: CASSLRRLNTEAFF